The clone carrying this T cell receptor (beta chain) has only one observation. The data were taken from a study of blood T cell repertoires in COVID-19. Study background: The United States, Italy and Spain provided the acute and convalescent COVID-19 samples.

Original handling: Nucleated cell counts were estimated from reference gene primer amplification. Assay used: immunoSEQ multiplex PCR; TCRdb lists only in-frame clones, some missing. V and J calls and clone size are those listed in that table; D and trimming were worked out from the DNA. This sample has 200,000 to 250,000 clones, with more than 80% found just once. Germline CDR1 reads MNHEY; CDR2 reads SVGEGT. The CDR3 has 12 amino acids. Trimming left V 4 bases short and J 6 bases short, with 10 bases between. Sequencing was carried out using peripheral blood. V is TRBV6-2 or TRBV6-3 and J is TRBJ2-7, with D perhaps TRBD2 (6 bases). This TCR was sampled from a man younger than 40 who had recovered from COVID-19. This CDR3 is CASSSWRGEQYF. The DNA of the CDR3 is TGTGCCAGCAGTTCTTGGAGGGGCGAGCAGTACTTC.